Below are 11 T cell receptor beta chains sequenced from a single sample in a study of identical twins. TCRdb redid the calling of the 5' RACE reads with MiXCR, one entry per CDR3 protein. The profile shows approximately 890,000 distinct CDR3 sequences, more than 9% of them singletons. These sequences were also reported in another study, on yellow fever vaccine responses in identical twins.

Sequencing was done on a sample of PBMCs. The receptors stem from a woman in her late teens or twenties in good health.

This clonotype was found a few times. The V and J genes are TRBV5-1 and TRBJ2-7, with 8 bases that match TRBD2. Looked up from germline, CDR1 is SGHRS and CDR2 is YFSETQ. The junction had 9 bases not matched to a gene; V was cut back by 3 bases and J by 4 bases. This CDR3 comprises 15 residues. Here the CDR3 DNA reads TGCGCCAGCAGCTCCCCCTGGTTAGCGGGATACGAGCAGTACGTC. This encodes CASSSPWLAGYEQYV.

This clonotype was seen a few times. The chain combines TRBV6-1 with TRBJ1-1, with a tentative D call TRBD1 (6 bases). Germline CDR1 and CDR2: MNHNS and SASEGT. The CDR3 loop spans 14 amino acids. V was cut by 7 bases and J by 3 bases, with 15 bases left in between. Here the CDR3 reads CASMALGGHTEAFF. The CDR3 DNA is TGTGCCAGCATGGCCTTGGGGGGGCACACTGAAGCTTTCTTT.

The rearrangement uses TRBV2 and TRBJ2-7; 7 positions agree with TRBD2. Germline CDR1 is SNHLY and CDR2 is FYNNEI. The CDR3 extends over 15 amino acids. The J segment lost 3 bases and the V segment lost 5 bases, leaving 10 bases of the junction unmatched. The CDR3: CASSPIGTTNYEQYF. Here the CDR3 DNA reads TGTGCCAGCAGTCCCATCGGGACTACCAACTACGAGCAGTACTTC. The full variable domain, completed using reference TRBV2 and TRBJ2-7, is EPEVTQTPSHQVTQMGQEVILRCVPISNHLYFYWYRQILGQKVEFLVSFYNNEISEKSEIFDDQFSVERPDGSNFTLKIRSTKLEDSAMYFCASSPIGTTNYEQYFGPGTRLTVT.

This clonotype was recorded many times. This chain links TRBV12-3 or TRBV12-4 with TRBJ1-4, with TRBD1 matching 7 bases. The V gene end was trimmed by 3 bases and the J gene end by 4 bases; junction bases not matched to a gene: 8. This CDR3 comprises 16 residues. CDR3 coding DNA: TGTGCCAGCAGTTTTTGGGACAGCGTTAATAATGAAAAACTGTTTTTT. Translated: CASSFWDSVNNEKLFF.

The chain combines TRBV5-1 with TRBJ1-1; 8 bases align to TRBD1. V lost 1 base, J lost 1 base, and 6 bases stayed unmatched. Germline lookup yields CDR1 SGHRS and CDR2 YFSETQ. This CDR3 region has 16 residues. In nucleotides, the CDR3 is TGCGCCAGCAGCTTGCGTGCAGGGGGCCGGAACACTGAAGCTTTCTTT. Translation: CASSLRAGGRNTEAFF.

This clonotype was counted at least ten times. The chain carries TRBV14 and TRBJ2-7, with 8 bases fitting TRBD2. Trimming cost V 3 bases and J 0 bases; bases outside gene matches: 4. The CDR3 spans 15 residues. Germline CDR1 SGHDN, CDR2 FVKESK. CDR3 amino acids: CASSHTSGSSYEQYF. The CDR3 DNA reads as TGTGCCAGCAGCCATACTAGCGGAAGCTCCTACGAGCAGTACTTC.

This clonotype turned up a few times. This chain joins TRBV20-1 and TRBJ1-1, with TRBD1 identical over 9 bases. With V trimmed by 8 bases and J by 3 bases, 4 bases remained unmatched. CDR3 length equals 12 residues. Germline CDR1 reads DFQATT; CDR2 reads SNEGSKA (reference sequence). The CDR3 bases are TGCAGTCCCCGGGACAGGGACACTGAAGCTTTCTTT. Its translation: CSPRDRDTEAFF.

This clonotype showed up just a few times. CDR3 nucleotide sequence: TGTGCCAGCAGCGCCTCGAGGACAGGCCATTCCGGGGAGCTGTTTTTT. Translating it yields CASSASRTGHSGELFF. J is TRBJ2-2 and V is TRBV3-1; 7 nucleotides align to TRBD1. Losses at the gene ends were 5 bases for V and 6 bases for J; bases not matched to a gene: 12. The CDR3 is made up of 16 amino acids. Germline lookup yields CDR1 LGHDT and CDR2 YNNKEL (reference sequence).

The rearrangement joins TRBV27 to TRBJ2-7; no reliable D call. The CDR3 spans 15 residues. Trimming pared 0 bases from V and 5 bases from J, leaving 14 bases between. CDR1 and CDR2 from the germline V gene are MNHEY and SMNVEV (reference sequence). The CDR3 region is CASSLSIHPIDEQYF. DNA for the CDR3: TGTGCCAGCAGTTTATCGATTCACCCCATCGACGAGCAGTACTTC.

This clonotype occurred a few times. The J gene is TRBJ1-2, the V gene TRBV5-1, with D unclear. Germline V CDR1 and CDR2: SGHRS, YFSETQ. V lost 4 bases, J lost 1 base, and 11 bases lay in between. This CDR3 is 14 amino acids long. CDR3 residues: CASSPRPDNYGYTF. The CDR3, as DNA: TGCGCCAGCAGCCCCCGTCCGGATAACTATGGCTACACCTTC.

This clonotype was detected only a few times. This chain joins TRBV28 and TRBJ2-7, with TRBD1 as a possible D gene (8 bases). The CDR3 sequence is 15 residues long. Germline V gene data show CDR1 as MDHEN and CDR2 as SYDVKM. V was shortened by 5 bases and J by 5 bases, with 19 bases between the two germline ends. The CDR3 spells CASSVQGGSINEQYF. The CDR3 region has the DNA TGTGCCAGCAGTGTACAGGGGGGGTCGATCAACGAGCAGTACTTC.